This T cell receptor beta chain was recovered during a study of molecular identifiers for immune sequencing clone quantification. TCRdb processed the PCR reads anew with MiXCR; each CDR3 protein has one entry. The sample contains more than 550,000 distinct CDR3 sequences, 25% of which appear only once. This clonotype showed up many times. The germline CDR1 and CDR2 sequences are MNHEY and SVGAGI. Trimming took off 7 bases at V and 7 bases at J, with 17 bases between the two ends. The CDR3 totals 13 residues. The clonotype originates from a human donor in good health. Some libraries in this study had Jurkat cell RNA spiked in. Sequenced material: naive CD8+ T cells from blood, with Jurkat cell RNA spiked in. Sample subset: FACS-sorted CD8+CD4-CCR7+CD45RA+ naive T cells. The genes are TRBV6-5 and TRBJ2-7; D is perhaps TRBD2 (6 bases). CDR3 sequence (DNA): TGTGCCAGCACCGCACGCGGGGCATGGGAGCAGTACTTC. Its translation is CASTARGAWEQYF.